This entry lists 26 T cell receptor beta chains sequenced from one sample in a study of tumor-infiltrating lymphocytes in localized non-small cell lung cancer. Produced via immunoSEQ multiplex PCR; TCRdb's table is partial and in-frame only. Here the sample spans about 9,200 clones, 81% being singletons. The sample comprised uninvolved lung tissue not adjacent to the tumor. These receptors were collected from a human donor with non-small cell lung cancer.

The chain is built from TRBV5-1 and TRBJ2-2, with 9 positions matching TRBD1. Germline V gives CDR1 SGHRS, CDR2 YFSETQ. CDR3 length: 15 amino acids. Trimming cost V 7 bases and J 3 bases; bases outside gene matches: 7. DNA of the CDR3: TGCGCCAGCGTCCGGGACAGGGCTGACACCGGGGAGCTGTTTTTT. This translates into CASVRDRADTGELFF.

The chain employs TRBV7-9 and TRBJ2-4; TRBD2 might be the D (6 bases). The CDR3 runs 17 residues. Trimming stripped 5 bases from V and 7 bases from J, with 24 bases between. Germline CDR1 reads SEHNR; CDR2 reads FQNEAQ (reference sequence). The CDR3 here is CASSVSGGNRKRNIQYF. The CDR3 DNA reads TGTGCCAGCAGCGTTTCGGGCGGGAACCGTAAGAGGAACATTCAGTACTTC.

The gene calls are TRBV7-9 and TRBJ1-4; D is unclear. The V gene's germline CDR1 is SEHNR and CDR2 FQNEAQ (reference sequence). This CDR3 comprises 15 residues. The V gene lost 2 bases and the J gene lost 8 bases, with 15 bases spanning the gap. Here the CDR3 reads CASSLLALGIEKLFF. Here the CDR3 DNA reads TGTGCCAGCAGCTTATTGGCTCTGGGTATCGAAAAACTGTTTTTT.

This sequence joins TRBV14 and TRBJ2-5; no firm D call. This CDR3 is 16 amino acids long. V lost 2 bases to trimming and J lost 0 bases, with 13 bases between them. Germline V gives CDR1 SGHDN, CDR2 FVKESK. The CDR3 DNA sequence: TGTGCCAGCAGCCAACAGTTCGGGCAGTACCAAGAGACCCAGTACTTC. It codes for CASSQQFGQYQETQYF.

The chain employs TRBV5-8 and TRBJ2-7; D unclear. The CDR3 covers 14 residues. V lost 0 bases and J lost 2, with 9 bases in between. The germline V gene has CDR1 SGHTS and CDR2 YDEGEE. The CDR3 region has the DNA TGTGCCAGCAGCTTGGCTCCAGAGACCTACGAGCAGTACTTC. Encoded protein: CASSLAPETYEQYF.

The chain combines TRBV7-9 with TRBJ1-3; 8 nucleotides agree with TRBD1. The V gene's germline CDR1 is SEHNR and CDR2 FQNEAQ (reference sequence). J gave up 4 bases and V 6 bases, and 14 bases lay outside the gene matches. The CDR3 is made up of 17 amino acids. The CDR3 reads CASRPTVDRGSGNTIYF. The CDR3 region has the DNA TGTGCCAGCAGACCTACCGTCGACAGGGGCTCAGGAAACACCATATATTTT.

This chain joins TRBV18 and TRBJ1-6; 9 bases agree with TRBD1. CDR1 is KGHSH and CDR2 is LQKENI in the germline V gene. The CDR3 contains 18 residues. V was pared by 1 base and J by 10 bases, with 14 bases of the junction left unmatched. CDR3 protein: CASSPRQTGTGHGSPLHF. The DNA of the CDR3 is TGTGCCAGCTCACCACGACAAACCGGGACAGGGCATGGCTCACCCCTCCACTTT.

This clone showed up just a few times. The chain carries TRBV18 and TRBJ2-7; possible D gene TRBD1, 5 bases. CDR1 KGHSH and CDR2 LQKENI come from the germline V gene. The CDR3 totals 12 residues. Trimming removed 3 bases at V and 6 bases at J, with 9 bases between. The CDR3 sequence is CASSPMTAEQYF. CDR3 sequence (DNA): TGTGCCAGCTCACCCATGACAGCCGAGCAGTACTTC.

J is TRBJ2-2 and V is TRBV7-2; D possibly corresponds to TRBD2 (5 bases). CDR1 SGHTA and CDR2 FQGNSA come from the germline V gene. This CDR3 region has 15 residues. Trimming stripped 1 base from V and 0 bases from J, with 6 bases between. The CDR3 DNA follows: TGTGCCAGCAGCTTAGTAGCGACGAACACCGGGGAGCTGTTTTTT. It specifies CASSLVATNTGELFF.

V usage is TRBV4-1 and J usage is TRBJ1-2; D is possibly TRBD1 (6 bases). CDR1 is MGHRA, CDR2 YSYEKL, per germline. Trimming removed 5 bases from V and 7 bases from J, with 14 bases in between. The CDR3 spans 13 residues. The DNA of the CDR3 is TGCGCCAGCAGCACGGGGGGCTGGGCTGGCTACACCTTC. It specifies CASSTGGWAGYTF.

The CDR3 nucleotides are TGTGCCTGGAGTGTACGCCCCTGGGCTAGCGGGAGGCGGATAGATACGCAGTATTTT. Protein: CAWSVRPWASGRRIDTQYF. J is TRBJ2-3 and V is TRBV30; 11 bases align to TRBD2. The junction had 16 bases not matched to a gene; V was cut back by 0 bases and J by 5 bases. Germline V gene lookup returns CDR1 GTSNPN and CDR2 SVGIG (reference sequence). CDR3 length equals 19 residues.

The chain recombines TRBV13 with TRBJ2-3, with 7 bases matching TRBD2. The CDR3 is 16 amino acids. Germline V gene lookup returns CDR1 PRHDT and CDR2 FYEKMQ (reference sequence). V lost 2 bases, J lost 2 bases, and 7 bases stayed unmatched. As DNA, the CDR3 is TGTGCCAGCAGCTTATACGCGGGAGCCTCCACAGATACGCAGTATTTT. Its protein is CASSLYAGASTDTQYF. The variable domain in full, completed from reference TRBV13 and TRBJ2-3, reads AAGVIQSPRHLIKEKRETATLKCYPIPRHDTVYWYQQGPGQDPQFLISFYEKMQSDKGSIPDRFSAQQFSDYHSELNMSSLELGDSALYFCASSLYAGASTDTQYFGPGTRLTVL.

The rearrangement links TRBV18 to TRBJ2-2, with TRBD1 matching 7 bases. The CDR3 has 17 amino acids. Unmatched junction bases numbered 6, after V lost 2 bases and J lost 0 bases. CDR1 and CDR2 from the germline V gene are KGHSH and LQKENI. The CDR3 bases are TGTGCCAGCTCACCAAGGGCGACAGGGACGAACACCGGGGAGCTGTTTTTT. Protein product: CASSPRATGTNTGELFF.

The J gene is TRBJ2-2, the V gene TRBV19; D possibly corresponds to TRBD1 (8 bases). Germline assignment: CDR1 LNHDA and CDR2 SQIVND (reference sequence). Deletions cut 6 bases from V and 4 bases from J, with 15 bases between. The CDR3 length is 15 residues. The CDR3 coding sequence is TGTGCCAGTAGACCTACAGGGGGGGGCACCGGGGAGCTGTTTTTT. Residues: CASRPTGGGTGELFF.

By its share, this clone is large. The CDR3 DNA reads TGTGCCAGCAGTGAATTGGGAGGGGGCCTCTACGAGCAGTACTTC. The encoded protein is CASSELGGGLYEQYF. This rearrangement joins TRBV25-1 to TRBJ2-7, with D perhaps assigned TRBD1 or TRBD2 (7 bases each). V was shortened by 1 base and J by 3 bases, with 13 bases between the two germline ends. Looked up from germline, CDR1 is MGHDK and CDR2 is SYGVNS. The CDR3 is made up of 15 amino acids.

This clone is categorized as medium-sized. The J gene is TRBJ1-1, the V gene TRBV5-1, with 9 positions matching TRBD1. The CDR3 has 15 residues. The V segment lost 4 bases and the J segment 3 bases; nucleotides outside the gene matches: 7. In germline, CDR1 is SGHRS, CDR2 YFSETQ. CDR3 DNA sequence: TGCGCCAGCAGCCCCACAGGGGGCTGGGACACTGAAGCTTTCTTT. This codes for CASSPTGGWDTEAFF.

CDR3 region: CASRDLQGAWETQYF. The CDR3 bases are TGTGCCAGCAGGGACTTACAGGGGGCCTGGGAGACCCAGTACTTC. The J gene is TRBJ2-5, the V gene TRBV2; 9 positions agree with TRBD1. CDR1 and CDR2 (germline): SNHLY, FYNNEI. The V segment lost 6 bases and the J segment 5 bases; nucleotides outside the gene matches: 10. This CDR3 is built from 15 residues. The whole variable domain, filled in from reference TRBV2 and TRBJ2-5, reads EPEVTQTPSHQVTQMGQEVILRCVPISNHLYFYWYRQILGQKVEFLVSFYNNEISEKSEIFDDQFSVERPDGSNFTLKIRSTKLEDSAMYFCASRDLQGAWETQYFGPGTRLLVL.

The table lists this clone with a few counts. The V call is TRBV6-5, the J call TRBJ2-3, with 7 nucleotides matching TRBD1. J gave up 7 bases and V 0 bases, and 4 bases lay outside the gene matches. The CDR3 spans 14 residues. Germline CDR1 reads MNHEY; CDR2 reads SVGAGI. For the CDR3, the DNA is TGTGCCAGCAGTTACTCAAACAGGGGCAATACGCAGTATTTT. This translates into CASSYSNRGNTQYF.

The rearrangement links TRBV25-1 to TRBJ1-4; 7 bases fit TRBD1. The ends lost 5 bases at V and 6 bases at J; junction bases unmatched: 15. CDR3 length: 17 residues. Germline V gene lookup returns CDR1 MGHDK and CDR2 SYGVNS. The CDR3 DNA sequence: TGTGCCAGCAGTCCTTCGGGGTGGAGGGGGCGCGATGAAAAACTGTTTTTT. It specifies CASSPSGWRGRDEKLFF.

CDR3 nucleotide sequence: TGTGCCAGCAGCCTCTGGGGCAATCAGCCCCAGCATTTT. It yields the protein CASSLWGNQPQHF. The rearrangement links TRBV28 to TRBJ1-5; no clear D. Germline V lookup: CDR1 MDHEN, CDR2 SYDVKM. The CDR3 runs to 13 residues. V was clipped by 6 bases and J by 2 bases, with 8 bases between them.

The chain links TRBV27 to TRBJ1-1, with D possibly TRBD1 on 5 matching bases. Germline V CDR1 and CDR2: MNHEY, SMNVEV (reference sequence). The CDR3 runs to 13 residues. With 6 bases removed from V and 11 bases from J, the gap between germline ends came to 19 bases. The CDR3 DNA reads as TGTGCCAGCAGAGACGCAGGGAAGAAGAGTGCTTTCTTT. This encodes CASRDAGKKSAFF.

V and J are TRBV4-1 and TRBJ1-1; a possible D gene is TRBD1 (5 bases). CDR1 MGHRA and CDR2 YSYEKL come from the germline V gene. This CDR3 is 15 amino acids long. V dropped 6 bases and J dropped 2 bases, with 16 bases sitting between them. The CDR3 DNA is TGCGCCAGCAGTCTAGTCGTACAGGAAAACACTGAAGCTTTCTTT. Its protein product is CASSLVVQENTEAFF.

This clone was counted a single time. The chain uses TRBV7-3 and TRBJ1-1; 9 positions match TRBD1. Germline assignment: CDR1 SGHTA and CDR2 FQGTGA. CDR3 length: 18 amino acids. V shed 4 bases and J 5 bases; nucleotides not matched to a gene: 17. CDR3 region: CASSSLGPGQGDGTEAFF. Here the CDR3 DNA reads TGTGCCAGCAGCTCCCTCGGCCCGGGACAGGGAGATGGGACTGAAGCTTTCTTT.

The V and J genes are TRBV7-2 and TRBJ2-3, with 13 bases aligning to TRBD2. The CDR3 sequence is 14 residues long. After removal of 10 bases from V and 5 bases from J, the junction contained 6 bases not matched to a gene. The germline V gene encodes CDR1 SGHTA and CDR2 FQGNSA. CDR3 in amino acids: CAIQLAGGIDTQYF. The CDR3 bases are TGTGCCATTCAACTAGCGGGAGGGATAGATACGCAGTATTTT.

The chain combines TRBV19 with TRBJ2-2, with a possible D match to TRBD1 (6 bases). The CDR3 is 13 amino acids. In germline, CDR1 is LNHDA, CDR2 SQIVND (reference sequence). V was shortened by 3 bases and J by 7 bases, with 9 bases between the two germline ends. CDR3 loop: CASSIQGNGELFF. The CDR3, as DNA: TGTGCCAGTAGTATTCAGGGGAACGGGGAGCTGTTTTTT.

The chain recombines TRBV18 with TRBJ1-1; 7 bases are shared with TRBD1. The germline V gene has CDR1 KGHSH and CDR2 LQKENI. With 5 bases clipped from V and 7 bases from J, the junction kept 7 bases outside the gene matches. The CDR3 runs to 13 residues. CDR3 DNA: TGTGCCAGCTCAGCTAAACAGGGGCTTGAAGCTTTCTTT. It specifies CASSAKQGLEAFF.